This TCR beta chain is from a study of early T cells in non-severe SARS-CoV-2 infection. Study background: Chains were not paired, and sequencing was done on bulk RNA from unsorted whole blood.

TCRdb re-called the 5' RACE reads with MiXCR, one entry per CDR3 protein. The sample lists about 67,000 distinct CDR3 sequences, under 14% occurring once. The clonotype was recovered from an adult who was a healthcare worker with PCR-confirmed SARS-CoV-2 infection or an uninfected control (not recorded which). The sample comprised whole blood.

The CDR3 spells CASSIQGPGELFF. In DNA form, the CDR3 reads TGTGCCAGTAGTATACAGGGACCCGGGGAGCTGTTTTTT. This chain connects TRBV19 to TRBJ2-2; D is perhaps TRBD1 or TRBD2 (5 bases each). CDR1 and CDR2 (germline): LNHDA, SQIVND (reference sequence). The V and J ends lost 2 bases and 6 bases respectively, with 7 bases between them. This CDR3 has 13 amino acids.